This T cell receptor (beta chain) was captured in a study of cytomegalovirus exposure and HLA in healthy donors. Regarding the study as a whole: What a later analysis showed was that several of the most significant clusters appeared linked to common viral pathogens.

Note on this clone: Its antigen is as yet unknown.

CDR1 SQVTM and CDR2 ANQGSEA come from the germline V gene. This CDR3 is 18 amino acids long. V lost 0 bases and J lost 5; bases outside the gene matches: 18. Primers for the PCR totalled 60 Vbeta and 13 Jbeta. This table comes from immunoSEQ multiplex PCR, and its TCRdb copy is limited to in-frame clones, with some not included. The sample has over 200,000 clones; approximately 70% are singletons. Sequencing input: PBMCs. J is TRBJ2-5 and V is TRBV29-1; 7 bases line up with TRBD1. The receptor was derived from a man aged 40-49 years in good health and CMV-seropositive. The CDR3 protein is CSVEDFFVISRGTETQYF. CDR3 bases: TGCAGCGTTGAAGATTTTTTTGTAATTAGCAGGGGGACGGAGACCCAGTACTTC. Full variable domain (rest looked up from reference TRBV29-1 and TRBJ2-5): SAVISQKPSRDICQRGTSLTIQCQVDSQVTMMFWYRQQPGQSLTLIATANQGSEATYESGFVIDKFPISRPNLTFSTLTVSNMSPEDSSIYLCSVEDFFVISRGTETQYFGPGTRLLVL.